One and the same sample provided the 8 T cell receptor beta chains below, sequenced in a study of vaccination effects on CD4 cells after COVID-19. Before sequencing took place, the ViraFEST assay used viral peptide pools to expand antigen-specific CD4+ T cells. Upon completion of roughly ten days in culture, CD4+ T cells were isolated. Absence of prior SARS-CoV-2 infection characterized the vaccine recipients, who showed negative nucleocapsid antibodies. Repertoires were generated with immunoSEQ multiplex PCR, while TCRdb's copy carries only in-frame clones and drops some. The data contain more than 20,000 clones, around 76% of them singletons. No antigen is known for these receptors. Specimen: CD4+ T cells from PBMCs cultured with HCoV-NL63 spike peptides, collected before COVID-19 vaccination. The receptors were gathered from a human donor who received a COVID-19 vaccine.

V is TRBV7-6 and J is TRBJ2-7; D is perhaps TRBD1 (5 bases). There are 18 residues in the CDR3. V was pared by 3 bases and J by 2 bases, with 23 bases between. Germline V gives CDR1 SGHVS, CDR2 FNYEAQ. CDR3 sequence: CASSFSPQGPTTTYEQYF. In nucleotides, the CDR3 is TGTGCCAGCAGCTTTAGCCCCCAGGGCCCAACCACTACCTACGAGCAGTACTTC.

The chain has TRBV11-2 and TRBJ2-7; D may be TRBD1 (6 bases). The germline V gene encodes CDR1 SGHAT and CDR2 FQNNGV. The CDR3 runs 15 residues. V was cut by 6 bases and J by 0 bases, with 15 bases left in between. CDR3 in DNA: TGTGCCAGCAGACATATTGCGACAGGCTCCTACGAGCAGTACTTC. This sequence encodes CASRHIATGSYEQYF.

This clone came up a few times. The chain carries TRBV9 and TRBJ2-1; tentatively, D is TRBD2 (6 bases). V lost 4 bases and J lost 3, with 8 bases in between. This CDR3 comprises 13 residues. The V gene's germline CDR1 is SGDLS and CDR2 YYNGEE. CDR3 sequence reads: CASSSDYYNEQFF. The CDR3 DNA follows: TGTGCCAGCAGCTCGGACTACTACAATGAGCAGTTCTTC.

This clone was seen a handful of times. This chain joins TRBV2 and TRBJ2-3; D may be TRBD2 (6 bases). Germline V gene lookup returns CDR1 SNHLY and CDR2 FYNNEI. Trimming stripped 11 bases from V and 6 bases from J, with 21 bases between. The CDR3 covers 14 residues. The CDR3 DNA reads TGTGCCGGAGGAAAGCGCCTTCGGGGGGATACGCAGTATTTT. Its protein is CAGGKRLRGDTQYF. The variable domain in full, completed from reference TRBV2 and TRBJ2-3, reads EPEVTQTPSHQVTQMGQEVILRCVPISNHLYFYWYRQILGQKVEFLVSFYNNEISEKSEIFDDQFSVERPDGSNFTLKIRSTKLEDSAMYFCAGGKRLRGDTQYFGPGTRLTVL.

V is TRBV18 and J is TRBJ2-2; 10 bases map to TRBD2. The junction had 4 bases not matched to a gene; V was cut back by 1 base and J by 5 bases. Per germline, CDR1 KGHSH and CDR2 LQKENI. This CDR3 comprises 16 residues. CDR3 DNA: TGTGCCAGCTCACCACGGCTAGCGGGGGATACCGGGGAGCTGTTTTTT. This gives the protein CASSPRLAGDTGELFF.

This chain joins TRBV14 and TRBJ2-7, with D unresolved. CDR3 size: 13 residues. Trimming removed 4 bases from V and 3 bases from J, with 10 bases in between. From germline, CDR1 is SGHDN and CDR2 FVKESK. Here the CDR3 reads CASSPRAFYEQYF. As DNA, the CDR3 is TGTGCCAGCAGCCCCCGGGCCTTCTACGAGCAGTACTTC.

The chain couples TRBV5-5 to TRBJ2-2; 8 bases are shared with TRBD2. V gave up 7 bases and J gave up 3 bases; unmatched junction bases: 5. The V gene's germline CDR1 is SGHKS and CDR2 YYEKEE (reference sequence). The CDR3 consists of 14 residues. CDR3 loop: CASAREGYTGELFF. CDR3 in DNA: TGTGCCAGCGCCCGGGAGGGATACACCGGGGAGCTGTTTTTT.

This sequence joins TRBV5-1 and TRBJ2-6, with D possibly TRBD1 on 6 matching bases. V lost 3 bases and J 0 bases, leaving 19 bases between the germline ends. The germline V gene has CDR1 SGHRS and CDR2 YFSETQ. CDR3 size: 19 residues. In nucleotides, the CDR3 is TGCGCCAGCAGCTCAGCCCCACAGGGAACAAGCTCTGGGGCCAACGTCCTGACTTTC. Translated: CASSSAPQGTSSGANVLTF.